This record covers a single TCR beta chain. The data belong to a study of shared clonotypes between healthy human individuals. Study-level background: For every donor, three CD4 naive, three CD4 memory, two CD8 naive and one CD8 memory plates were used.

The CDR3 is 12 amino acids. The authors' processing: Junction-only sequences produced by ImmunoSEQ had no quality scores, so filtering differed. The method was immunoSEQ multiplex PCR; TCRdb's version includes in-frame clones alone and lacks a portion of them. V and J calls and clone size are those listed in that table; D and trimming were worked out from the DNA. The profile shows a few million clones, just over 90% of them singletons. The chain joins TRBV21-1 to TRBJ2-5; the D segment call TRBD2 is taken from the table without a DNA check. TRBV21-1 corresponds to a pseudogene. The clonotype comes from a man younger than 35 in good health. Sequenced sample: naive CD4+ T cells sorted from blood. Subset meaning: CD45RA+ positively selected. The CDR3 region has the DNA TGTGCCCACGACTGGAACCAAGAGACCCAGTACTTC. It yields the protein CAHDWNQETQYF.